This T cell receptor beta chain was sequenced for a study of blood T cell repertoires in COVID-19. Authors' methods: The authors estimated nucleated cell counts from reference gene primer amplification. Generated by immunoSEQ multiplex PCR, the TCRdb table keeps only in-frame clones and is missing some. That table is the source of V, J and clone size, and D and trimming were worked out from the DNA. The sample consists of 350,000 or so clones, around 88% of them appearing once. Deletions cut 4 bases from V and 2 bases from J, with 12 bases between. This CDR3 contains 14 residues. Germline CDR1 SGHKS, CDR2 YYEKEE (reference sequence).

Sequenced: peripheral blood. The genes are TRBV5-5 and TRBJ1-1; D is uncertain. The clonotype originates from a woman in her twenties or thirties with COVID-19, enrolled during active disease. Here the CDR3 reads CASSVRILNTEAFF. The DNA of the CDR3 is TGTGCCAGCAGCGTTCGAATACTCAACACTGAAGCTTTCTTT.